The 12 T cell receptor beta chains below all came from one sample that was sequenced in a study of T cell responses to AZD1222 COVID-19 vaccine. Generated by immunoSEQ multiplex PCR, the TCRdb table keeps only in-frame clones and is missing some. The sample lists 65,000 to 80,000 clones; around nine tenths were seen once. Sequenced here: peripheral blood, sampled 28 days after the second dose of the MenACWY control vaccine. The receptors derive from an adult who received the MenACWY meningococcal vaccine as a control.

The genes are TRBV6-2 or TRBV6-3 and TRBJ2-7; 8 positions match TRBD2. From germline, CDR1 is MNHEY and CDR2 SVGEGT. CDR3 length equals 14 residues. V lost 2 bases and J lost 2; bases outside the gene matches: 2. The DNA of the CDR3 is TGTGCCAGCAGTTACCCGGGAGGGCCCTACGAGCAGTACTTC. Amino acids: CASSYPGGPYEQYF.

V is TRBV14 and J is TRBJ2-2; 13 bases align to TRBD2. Germline V gene data show CDR1 as SGHDN and CDR2 as FVKESK. The length of the CDR3 is 15 residues. Trimming removed 5 bases from V and 9 bases from J; junction bases left unmatched: 6. The CDR3 DNA reads TGTGCCAGCAGCGAAGGACTAGCGGGAGAGTGGGAGCTGTTTTTT. This translates into CASSEGLAGEWELFF.

The count of this clone is one. This rearrangement joins TRBV4-3 to TRBJ1-4; 9 nucleotides line up with TRBD1. CDR1 is LGHNA and CDR2 is YSLEER in the germline V gene. This CDR3 has 15 amino acids. J was trimmed by 2 bases and V by 3 bases; bases with no gene match: 1. The CDR3 region has the DNA TGCGCCAGCAGCCAGGGGACAGGGACTAATGAAAAACTGTTTTTT. Protein: CASSQGTGTNEKLFF.

This clone appeared a single time. The chain links TRBV11-1 to TRBJ1-1; D unclear. With 5 bases removed from V and 2 bases from J, the gap between germline ends came to 9 bases. The CDR3 has 13 amino acids. CDR1 is SGHAT, CDR2 FQDESV, per germline (reference sequence). The CDR3 sequence is CASSLDGNTEAFF. Here the CDR3 DNA reads TGTGCCAGCAGCCTCGACGGTAACACTGAAGCTTTCTTT.

This chain connects TRBV5-4 to TRBJ2-2; perhaps TRBD2 as D (5 bases). Germline V gene sequence: CDR1 SGHNT, CDR2 YYREEE (reference sequence). The CDR3 spans 15 residues. The CDR3 protein is CAHPSGSADTGELFF. The CDR3, as DNA: TGTGCGCACCCCAGCGGCTCAGCTGACACCGGGGAGCTGTTTTTT.

The V and J genes are TRBV4-3 and TRBJ1-2; TRBD1 agrees at 9 bases. V lost 4 bases to trimming and J lost 5 bases; unmatched junction nucleotides: 8. Germline V gene sequence: CDR1 LGHNA, CDR2 YSLEER. There are 15 residues in the CDR3. The CDR3 coding sequence is TGCGCCAGCAGCCCTGGACAGGGGATGCGGTATGGCTACACCTTC. This encodes CASSPGQGMRYGYTF.

The CDR3 region is CASSRGEDTEAFF. The CDR3 DNA reads as TGTGCCAGCAGTCGCGGGGAGGACACTGAAGCTTTCTTT. The chain combines TRBV6-5 with TRBJ1-1; D is unresolved. The germline gives CDR1 MNHEY, CDR2 SVGAGI. The CDR3 runs to 13 residues. The germline V and J ends were trimmed by 5 bases and 3 bases, with 10 bases remaining between them.

V and J are TRBV18 and TRBJ1-3; D gene ambiguous. Trimming cost V 4 bases and J 4 bases, with 11 bases left between them. CDR3 length: 14 residues. Germline assignment: CDR1 KGHSH and CDR2 LQKENI. The CDR3 nucleotides are TGTGCCAGCTCACTTGGGGAATTCGGAAACACCATATATTTT. This translates into CASSLGEFGNTIYF.

J is TRBJ1-2 and V is TRBV6-5; unclear D gene. Germline loops: CDR1 MNHEY, CDR2 SVGAGI. This CDR3 is 14 amino acids long. V dropped 4 bases and J dropped 8 bases, with 17 bases sitting between them. The CDR3 loop is CASSSPPGGGGYTF. The CDR3 DNA reads TGTGCCAGCAGTTCACCCCCAGGCGGCGGAGGCTACACCTTC.

This chain joins TRBV28 and TRBJ1-5; 7 bases map to TRBD1. Germline CDR1 reads MDHEN; CDR2 reads SYDVKM. The V and J ends lost 4 bases and 2 bases, in that order; junction bases with no gene match: 5. There are 15 residues in the CDR3. CDR3 nucleotides: TGTGCCAGCAGTTCCCAGGGGGGGGGCAATCAGCCCCAGCATTTT. Amino acid sequence: CASSSQGGGNQPQHF.

This clone was seen only a few times. This rearrangement joins TRBV28 to TRBJ1-5; D is possibly TRBD1 (5 bases). The CDR3 spans 17 residues. In germline, CDR1 is MDHEN, CDR2 SYDVKM. The V end was cut by 4 bases, the J end by 3 bases, with 19 bases between. CDR3 region: CASSSPYRDGINQPQHF. CDR3 sequence (DNA): TGTGCCAGCAGTTCTCCTTACCGGGACGGAATCAATCAGCCCCAGCATTTT.

The V call is TRBV7-2, the J call TRBJ2-3, with unresolved D. V was shortened by 5 bases and J by 0 bases, with 3 bases between the two germline ends. Germline-derived CDR1 and CDR2 are SGHTA and FQGNSA. The CDR3 runs 12 residues. The CDR3 loop reads CASSTSTDTQYF. The CDR3 coding sequence is TGTGCCAGCAGCACAAGCACAGATACGCAGTATTTT. Supplemented by reference TRBV7-2 and TRBJ2-3, the full variable domain reads GAGVSQSPSNKVTEKGKDVELRCDPISGHTALYWYRQSLGQGLEFLIYFQGNSAPDKSGLPSDRFSAERTGGSVSTLTIQRTQQEDSAVYLCASSTSTDTQYFGPGTRLTVL.